These 5 T cell receptor beta chains originate from one sample sequenced in a study of blood T cell repertoires in COVID-19. Repertoires were generated with immunoSEQ multiplex PCR, while TCRdb's copy carries only in-frame clones and drops some. The sample records about 50,000 clones, 90% being singletons. The specimen was peripheral blood. The receptor set was obtained from a human donor in a cohort sampled during active COVID-19.

This chain connects TRBV7-8 to TRBJ1-1; no reliable D call. V lost 0 bases and J lost 1, with 9 bases in between. Looked up from germline, CDR1 is SGHVS and CDR2 is FQNEAQ. This CDR3 contains 15 residues. CDR3 in DNA: TGTGCCAGCAGCTTAGCGAGGTTAACGAACACTGAAGCTTTCTTT. It codes for CASSLARLTNTEAFF. The variable domain in full, completed from reference TRBV7-8 and TRBJ1-1, reads GAGVSQSPRYKVAKRGQDVALRCDPISGHVSLFWYQQALGQGPEFLTYFQNEAQLDKSGLPSDRFFAERPEGSVSTLKIQRTQQEDSAVYLCASSLARLTNTEAFFGQGTRLTVV.

The chain recombines TRBV7-2 with TRBJ1-6; no definite D call. CDR3 length: 12 amino acids. Germline CDR1 and CDR2: SGHTA and FQGNSA. Trimming cost V 0 bases and J 10 bases, with 4 bases left between them. CDR3 amino acids: CASSLAGSPLHF. DNA of the CDR3: TGTGCCAGCAGCTTAGCGGGCTCACCCCTCCACTTT.

CDR3: CASSLRLAGGEEQFF. The CDR3 DNA sequence: TGTGCCAGCAGCTTAAGACTAGCGGGAGGGGAGGAGCAGTTCTTC. J is TRBJ2-1 and V is TRBV7-3; 14 bases map to TRBD2. V lost 1 base, J lost 10 bases, and 3 bases stayed unmatched. CDR3 length equals 15 residues. In germline, CDR1 is SGHTA, CDR2 FQGTGA.

The genes are TRBV12-3 or TRBV12-4 and TRBJ1-1; tentatively, D is TRBD1 (6 bases). The CDR3 spans 11 residues. The V end was cut by 1 base, the J end by 11 bases, with 8 bases between. CDR3: CASSLGGGAFF. The CDR3 bases are TGTGCCAGCAGTTTAGGGGGGGGCGCTTTCTTT.

The CDR3 loop is CASSLGGAANYGYTF. For the CDR3, the DNA is TGTGCCAGCAGCTTAGGGGGCGCTGCTAACTATGGCTACACCTTC. The rearrangement links TRBV11-2 to TRBJ1-2; TRBD1 is a possible D gene (5 bases). The CDR3 consists of 15 residues. Germline values: CDR1 SGHAT, CDR2 FQNNGV. Trimming left V 1 base short and J 0 bases short, with 9 bases between. Variable domain in full (rest from reference TRBV11-2 and TRBJ1-2): EAGVAQSPRYKIIEKRQSVAFWCNPISGHATLYWYQQILGQGPKLLIQFQNNGVVDDSQLPKDRFSAERLKGVDSTLKIQPAKLEDSAVYLCASSLGGAANYGYTFGSGTRLTVV.